Sequencing of this T cell receptor (beta chain) was carried out in a study of cytomegalovirus exposure and HLA in healthy donors. PCR employed 60 Vbeta and 13 Jbeta primers. Using immunoSEQ multiplex PCR, the repertoire was profiled, and TCRdb retains in-frame clones only, with some absent. This sample carries around 140,000 clones, roughly 8.8% of them seen once, and the ten largest clones take over 6.5%. Findings and caveats of the study: Sequencing likely generated an artifact that appeared as a cluster of highly shared sequence variants. Donor immune exposure was known only as CMV serostatus. TCR beta chain V- and J-gene trimming was linked, in a later analysis, to a missense variant in DCLRE1C.

CDR1 is SEHNR, CDR2 FQNEAQ, per germline (reference sequence). This CDR3 contains 13 residues. Trimming cost V 4 bases and J 9 bases, with 12 bases left between them. On this clone: Its target is not known.

The origin of this receptor is a woman in her 40s in good health and CMV-seropositive. V usage is TRBV7-9 and J usage is TRBJ2-2, with unresolved D. Sample: PBMCs. The CDR3 sequence is CASSSSEIRELFF. Here the CDR3 DNA reads TGTGCCAGCAGCTCATCTGAGATACGGGAGCTGTTTTTT.